This T cell receptor beta chain is drawn from a study of monozygotic twins with inflammatory bowel disease. General observations from the study: Variability may have been added to patient repertoires by differing immunosuppressive treatments. Compared with healthy twins, IBD patients shared fewer clonotypes with others, especially with disease activity.

TCR libraries each used about 3.5 ug of total RNA. After re-calling the 5' RACE reads, TCRdb lists one entry per CDR3 protein, DNA absent. The sample table sets out 350,000 to 400,000 distinct CDR3 sequences. Regarding this clonotype: Its antigen is still unknown.

CDR3 length: 18 residues. The germline V gene has CDR1 MNHEY and CDR2 SVGAGI. The gene calls are TRBV6-5 and TRBJ1-5; TCRdb designates TRBD1, a call that cannot be tested without DNA. The TCR comes from a human donor with ulcerative colitis or Crohn's disease, or a healthy co-twin of an affected twin (not recorded which). Sequencing was performed on blood. CDR3: CASSYSVRTGIRGQPQHF.